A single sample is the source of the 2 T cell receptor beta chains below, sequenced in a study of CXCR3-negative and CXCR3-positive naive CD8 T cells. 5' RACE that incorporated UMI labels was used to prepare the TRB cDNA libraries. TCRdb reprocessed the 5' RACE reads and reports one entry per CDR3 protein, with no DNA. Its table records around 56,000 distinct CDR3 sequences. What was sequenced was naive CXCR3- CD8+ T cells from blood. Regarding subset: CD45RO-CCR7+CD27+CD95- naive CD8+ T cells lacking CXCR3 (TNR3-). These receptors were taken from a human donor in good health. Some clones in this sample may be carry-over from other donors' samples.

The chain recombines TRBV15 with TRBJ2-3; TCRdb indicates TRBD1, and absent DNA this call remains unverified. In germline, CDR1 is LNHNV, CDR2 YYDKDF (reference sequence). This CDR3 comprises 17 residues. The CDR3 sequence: CATSSPHRGSRTDTQYF.

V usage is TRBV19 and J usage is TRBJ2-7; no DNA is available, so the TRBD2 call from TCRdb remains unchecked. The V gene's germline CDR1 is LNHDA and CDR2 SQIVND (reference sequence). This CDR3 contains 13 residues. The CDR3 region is CASSITAGNEQYF. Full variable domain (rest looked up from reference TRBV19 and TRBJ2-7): DGGITQSPKYLFRKEGQNVTLSCEQNLNHDAMYWYRQDPGQGLRLIYYSQIVNDFQKGDIAEGYSVSREKKESFPLTVTSAQKNPTAFYLCASSITAGNEQYFGPGTRLTVT.